This entry lists 16 T cell receptor beta chains sequenced from one sample in a study of long-term antiretroviral therapy in people with HIV. At the survey level, the v3.0 immunoSEQ assay was run. Generated by immunoSEQ multiplex PCR, the TCRdb table keeps only in-frame clones and is missing some. The sample consists of 20,000 to 25,000 clones, about 80% of them appearing once. Sample: unsorted PBMCs, taken 1.1 years before starting antiretroviral therapy. The receptors stem from a woman between 35 and 50 years old with HIV.

The chain has TRBV6-6 and TRBJ2-2, with D unclear. From germline, CDR1 is MNHNY and CDR2 SVGAGI (reference sequence). V lost 6 bases to trimming and J lost 4 bases, with 12 bases between them. This CDR3 spans 14 amino acids. DNA of the CDR3: TGTGCCAGCAGGCCGACTGGACCCACCGGGGAGCTGTTTTTT. Amino acids: CASRPTGPTGELFF.

The chain employs TRBV5-6 and TRBJ1-2; D remains unclear. CDR1 SGHDT and CDR2 YYEEEE come from the germline V gene. V was trimmed by 0 bases and J by 0 bases, leaving 12 bases between them. This CDR3 has 16 amino acids. CDR3 in DNA: TGTGCCAGCAGCTTGGCCTACGGAGACGCTAACTATGGCTACACCTTC. Its protein is CASSLAYGDANYGYTF.

The chain joins TRBV4-2 to TRBJ2-6; D remains unclear. This CDR3 is 16 amino acids long. Germline V gene data show CDR1 as LGHNA and CDR2 as YNFKEQ. V was pared by 0 bases and J by 0 bases, with 6 bases between. The CDR3 DNA reads as TGTGCCAGCAGCCAAGATCCCACCTCTGGGGCCAACGTCCTGACTTTC. Protein: CASSQDPTSGANVLTF.

V gene TRBV5-6 combines with J gene TRBJ2-7; 9 nucleotides match TRBD1. CDR3 length: 16 amino acids. Germline-derived CDR1 and CDR2 are SGHDT and YYEEEE. J gave up 3 bases and V 6 bases, and 13 bases lay outside the gene matches. The CDR3 reads CASTRMTGQGVYEQYF. The CDR3 region has the DNA TGTGCCAGCACCCGAATGACGGGACAGGGAGTCTACGAGCAGTACTTC. The whole variable domain, filled in from reference TRBV5-6 and TRBJ2-7, reads DAGVTQSPTHLIKTRGQQVTLRCSPKSGHDTVSWYQQALGQGPQFIFQYYEEEERQRGNFPDRFSGHQFPNYSSELNVNALLLGDSALYLCASTRMTGQGVYEQYFGPGTRLTVT.

V is TRBV6-5 and J is TRBJ2-3; TRBD2 matches at 10 bases. The CDR3 is 15 residues long. Germline lookup yields CDR1 MNHEY and CDR2 SVGAGI. After removal of 6 bases from V and 3 bases from J, the junction contained 6 bases not matched to a gene. The CDR3 DNA sequence: TGTGCCAGCAGGTCTAGCGGGAGAGGGACAGATACGCAGTATTTT. This sequence encodes CASRSSGRGTDTQYF.

This chain links TRBV20-1 with TRBJ2-3; D is ambiguous. This CDR3 comprises 11 residues. Germline-derived CDR1 and CDR2 are DFQATT and SNEGSKA (reference sequence). V lost 1 base, J lost 4 bases, and 3 bases lay in between. The CDR3 DNA reads as TGCAGTGCTAGAGGCCCAGATACGCAGTATTTT. Protein: CSARGPDTQYF.

The chain uses TRBV4-1 and TRBJ1-2; D remains unclear. The V gene's germline CDR1 is MGHRA and CDR2 YSYEKL. The CDR3 is 15 amino acids. V was trimmed by 0 bases and J by 4 bases, leaving 12 bases between them. The CDR3 DNA follows: TGCGCCAGCAGCCAAGACCTTGACGGCATCTATGGCTACACCTTC. Translated: CASSQDLDGIYGYTF.

DNA for the CDR3: TGCAGCGTTGACCAGTCAGGGATGAACACTGAAGCTTTCTTT. As protein: CSVDQSGMNTEAFF. The chain couples TRBV29-1 to TRBJ1-1, with D possibly TRBD1 on 5 matching bases. This CDR3 spans 14 amino acids. Germline values: CDR1 SQVTM, CDR2 ANQGSEA. The V and J ends lost 3 bases and 0 bases respectively, with 11 bases between them.

This chain connects TRBV5-1 to TRBJ2-7; D possibly corresponds to TRBD2 (5 bases). The V end lost 0 bases, the J end lost 7 bases, and 8 bases lay between the germline ends. CDR3 length: 12 amino acids. The germline gives CDR1 SGHRS, CDR2 YFSETQ. The CDR3 loop reads CASSLGGQEQYF. The CDR3 coding sequence is TGCGCCAGCAGCTTGGGAGGGCAAGAGCAGTACTTC.

This rearrangement joins TRBV10-2 to TRBJ2-7; 8 nucleotides line up with TRBD2. V lost 3 bases, J lost 5 bases, and 9 bases stayed unmatched. Germline CDR1 reads WSHSY; CDR2 reads SAAADI. The CDR3 is 15 amino acids. For the CDR3, the DNA is TGCGCCAGCAGTGATAGGACTAGCCGGCCCAACGAGCAGTACTTC. Translation gives CASSDRTSRPNEQYF.

The chain combines TRBV5-1 with TRBJ2-1, with D hard to call. Germline CDR1 is SGHRS and CDR2 is YFSETQ. The CDR3 spans 13 residues. Trimming took off 5 bases at V and 0 bases at J, with 6 bases between the two ends. CDR3 region: CASSLFSYNEQFF. Written as DNA, the CDR3 is TGCGCCAGCAGTCTCTTCTCCTACAATGAGCAGTTCTTC.

The V gene is TRBV4-1, the J gene TRBJ1-2; TRBD1 might be the D (6 bases). Trimming shortened V by 0 bases and J by 4 bases, and 12 bases separated the two germline ends. The CDR3 length is 15 residues. Germline loops: CDR1 MGHRA, CDR2 YSYEKL. CDR3: CASSQEGNRAYGYTF. The CDR3 DNA is TGCGCCAGCAGCCAAGAGGGGAACAGGGCCTATGGCTACACCTTC.

The chain links TRBV15 to TRBJ1-2; D gene ambiguous. Germline V gene data show CDR1 as LNHNV and CDR2 as YYDKDF (reference sequence). V lost 6 bases to trimming and J lost 3 bases, with 8 bases between them. This CDR3 comprises 12 residues. The CDR3 loop is CATSGSYYGYTF. CDR3 in DNA: TGTGCCACCAGTGGGTCCTACTATGGCTACACCTTC.

This clone was observed a few times. This chain links TRBV19 with TRBJ2-1; the D gene is possibly TRBD1 (6 bases). The CDR3 contains 15 residues. Per the germline V gene, CDR1 is LNHDA and CDR2 is SQIVND (reference sequence). Trimming removed 7 bases at V and 0 bases at J, with 13 bases between. Written as DNA, the CDR3 is TGTGCCAGTACCTTGGGGGCCAGCTCCTACAATGAGCAGTTCTTC. This encodes CASTLGASSYNEQFF.

J is TRBJ1-3 and V is TRBV7-9; D unresolved. This CDR3 region has 14 residues. Trimming stripped 0 bases from V and 7 bases from J, with 10 bases between. Germline CDR1 and CDR2: SEHNR and FQNEAQ (reference sequence). CDR3 amino acids: CASSLAQLWNTIYF. The DNA of the CDR3 is TGTGCCAGCAGCTTAGCGCAATTGTGGAACACCATATATTTT.

The chain combines TRBV6-5 with TRBJ2-1; 7 bases map to TRBD2. This CDR3 comprises 14 residues. V was pared by 0 bases and J by 7 bases, with 3 bases of the junction left unmatched. Germline V lookup: CDR1 MNHEY, CDR2 SVGAGI. The CDR3 spells CASSYSRGENEQFF. The CDR3 nucleotides are TGTGCCAGCAGTTACTCTCGGGGGGAGAATGAGCAGTTCTTC.